The present entry profiles one T cell receptor beta chain with its context. As yet, its antigen is unknown. The data stem from a study of shared clonotypes between healthy human individuals. About the research overall: Aged between 18 and 49, the donors were two women and three men.

Notes on the study in general: Sharing across a few donors was seen in about 5% of naive CD4 clonotypes.

Between the trimmed V and J ends, which lost 0 bases and 2 bases, there was a span of 12 bases. The CDR3 runs 16 residues. The germline V gene has CDR1 KGHSH and CDR2 LQKENI. The authors ran the assay at deep level. This table comes from immunoSEQ multiplex PCR, and its TCRdb copy is limited to in-frame clones, with some not included. The sample has approximately 2.4 million clones; 90% to 96% are singletons. Material: naive CD4+ T cells sorted from blood. The subset denotes: CD45RA+ positively selected. The V gene is TRBV18, the J gene TRBJ2-3, with D possibly TRBD1 on 6 matching bases. The TCR sequence derives from a man in his late teens or twenties in good health. The CDR3 reads CASSPPGQGITDTQYF. The CDR3 nucleotides are TGTGCCAGCTCACCACCGGGGCAGGGGATCACAGATACGCAGTATTTT.